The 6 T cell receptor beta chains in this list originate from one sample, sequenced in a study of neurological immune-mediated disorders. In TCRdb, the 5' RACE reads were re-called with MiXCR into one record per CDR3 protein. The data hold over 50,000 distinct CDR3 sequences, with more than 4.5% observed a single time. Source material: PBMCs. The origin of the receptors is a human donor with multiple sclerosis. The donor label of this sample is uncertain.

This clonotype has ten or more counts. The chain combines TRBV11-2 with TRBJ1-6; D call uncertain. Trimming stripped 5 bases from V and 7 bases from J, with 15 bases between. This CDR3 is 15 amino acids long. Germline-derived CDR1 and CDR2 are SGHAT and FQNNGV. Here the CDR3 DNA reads TGTGCCAGCAGCCCTGACGGACCGTTCAATTCACCCCTCCACTTT. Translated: CASSPDGPFNSPLHF. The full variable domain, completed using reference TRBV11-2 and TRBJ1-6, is EAGVAQSPRYKIIEKRQSVAFWCNPISGHATLYWYQQILGQGPKLLIQFQNNGVVDDSQLPKDRFSAERLKGVDSTLKIQPAKLEDSAVYLCASSPDGPFNSPLHFGNGTRLTVT.

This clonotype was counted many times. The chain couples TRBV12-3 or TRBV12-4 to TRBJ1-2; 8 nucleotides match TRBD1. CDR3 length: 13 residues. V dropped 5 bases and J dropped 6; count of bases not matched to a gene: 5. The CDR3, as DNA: TGTGCCAGCAGTCCTGGACAGGGCAATGGCTACACCTTC. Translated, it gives CASSPGQGNGYTF.

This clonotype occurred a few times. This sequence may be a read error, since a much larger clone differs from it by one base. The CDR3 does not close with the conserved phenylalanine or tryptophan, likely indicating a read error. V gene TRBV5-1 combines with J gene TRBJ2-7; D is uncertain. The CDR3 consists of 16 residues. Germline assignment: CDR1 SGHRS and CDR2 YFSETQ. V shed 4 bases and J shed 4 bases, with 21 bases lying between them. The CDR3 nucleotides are TGCGCCAGCAGCCCTGGACGCCCGACCTTGGTTTACGAGCAGTACCTC. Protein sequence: CASSPGRPTLVYEQYL.

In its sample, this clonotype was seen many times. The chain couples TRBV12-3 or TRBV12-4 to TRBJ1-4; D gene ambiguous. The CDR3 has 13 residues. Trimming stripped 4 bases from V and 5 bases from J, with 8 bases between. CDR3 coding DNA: TGTGCCAGCAGTTCCTCCATAAATGAAAAACTGTTTTTT. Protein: CASSSSINEKLFF.

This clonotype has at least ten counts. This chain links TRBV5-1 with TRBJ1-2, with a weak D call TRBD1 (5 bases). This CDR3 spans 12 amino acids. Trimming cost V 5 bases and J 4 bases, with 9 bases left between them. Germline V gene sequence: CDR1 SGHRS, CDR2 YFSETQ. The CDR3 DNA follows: TGCGCCAGCAGGCGAGACAGCTATGGCTACACCTTC. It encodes CASRRDSYGYTF. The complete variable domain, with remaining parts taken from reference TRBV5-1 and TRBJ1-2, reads KAGVTQTPRYLIKTRGQQVTLSCSPISGHRSVSWYQQTPGQGLQFLFEYFSETQRNKGNFPGRFSGRQFSNSRSEMNVSTLELGDSALYLCASRRDSYGYTFGSGTRLTVV.

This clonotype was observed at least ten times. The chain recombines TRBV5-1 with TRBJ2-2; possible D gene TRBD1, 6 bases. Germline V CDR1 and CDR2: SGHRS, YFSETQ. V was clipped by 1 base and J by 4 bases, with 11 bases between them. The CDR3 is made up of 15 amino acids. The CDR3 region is CASSLPTGSTGELFF. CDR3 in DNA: TGCGCCAGCAGCTTGCCGACAGGTTCCACCGGGGAGCTGTTTTTT.